Listed below are T cell receptor beta chains from one sample, sequenced in a study of T cell responses to AZD1222 COVID-19 vaccine. Clones were sequenced by immunoSEQ multiplex PCR, and TCRdb holds only the in-frame ones, with some missing. The sample consists of approximately 130,000 clones, just under 95% of them appearing once. Sequenced material: peripheral blood, taken 28 days after the second AZD1222 dose. Receptors were obtained from an adult who received the AZD1222 COVID-19 vaccine. Both conserved end residues are part of each CDR3. The order of the fields is D gene, V gene, J gene, clone size, CDR3 protein, CDR3 DNA. D genes are given only for firm matches. Some rows have no size entry. The others give once, few or many, or a class for an expanded clone.

d_gene: .
v_gene: TRBV29-1
j_gene: TRBJ2-5
abundance: .
CDR3aa: CSVGSGVETQYF
CDR3nt: TGCAGCGTTGGATCAGGGGTAGAGACCCAGTACTTC

d_gene: .
v_gene: TRBV30
j_gene: TRBJ1-5
abundance: once
CDR3aa: CAWSGAGTVNQPQHF
CDR3nt: TGTGCCTGGAGTGGCGCTGGGACGGTGAATCAGCCCCAGCATTTT

d_gene: .
v_gene: TRBV6-5
j_gene: TRBJ1-4
abundance: .
CDR3aa: CASSSPGEKLFF
CDR3nt: TGTGCCAGCAGTAGCCCGGGGGAAAAACTGTTTTTT

d_gene: TRBD1
v_gene: TRBV10-3
j_gene: TRBJ2-1
abundance: .
CDR3aa: CAISRDRGLFF
CDR3nt: TGTGCCATCAGCCGGGACAGGGGGCTGTTCTTC

d_gene: TRBD1
v_gene: TRBV5-1
j_gene: TRBJ1-5
abundance: .
CDR3aa: CASSPGQGNQPQHF
CDR3nt: TGCGCCAGCAGCCCGGGACAGGGCAATCAGCCCCAGCATTTT

d_gene: .
v_gene: TRBV7-2
j_gene: TRBJ2-1
abundance: .
CDR3aa: CASSLAAGLQYNEQFF
CDR3nt: TGTGCCAGCAGCTTAGCTGCGGGCCTTCAATACAATGAGCAGTTCTTC

d_gene: .
v_gene: TRBV5-5
j_gene: TRBJ2-7
abundance: .
CDR3aa: CASSLLSDFDYEQYF
CDR3nt: TGTGCCAGCAGCTTACTCAGTGATTTTGATTACGAGCAGTACTTC

d_gene: .
v_gene: TRBV7-8
j_gene: TRBJ2-5
abundance: .
CDR3aa: CASSSYPGETQYF
CDR3nt: TGTGCCAGCAGCTCCTACCCGGGTGAGACCCAGTACTTC

d_gene: TRBD1
v_gene: TRBV2
j_gene: TRBJ1-5
abundance: .
CDR3aa: CASRRDRDQPQHF
CDR3nt: TGTGCCAGCAGAAGGGACAGGGATCAGCCCCAGCATTTT

d_gene: TRBD1
v_gene: TRBV15
j_gene: TRBJ2-7
abundance: .
CDR3aa: CATSRDLGQGYEQYF
CDR3nt: TGTGCCACCAGCAGAGATTTGGGACAGGGGTACGAGCAGTACTTC

d_gene: .
v_gene: TRBV19
j_gene: TRBJ1-4
abundance: .
CDR3aa: CASMDFGSSEKLFF
CDR3nt: TGTGCCAGTATGGACTTCGGGAGCTCTGAAAAACTGTTTTTT

d_gene: .
v_gene: TRBV19
j_gene: TRBJ1-5
abundance: .
CDR3aa: CASSGRGGLGNQPQHF
CDR3nt: TGTGCCAGTAGTGGTCGGGGAGGGCTGGGCAATCAGCCCCAGCATTTT

d_gene: TRBD1
v_gene: TRBV24-1
j_gene: TRBJ2-3
abundance: .
CDR3aa: CATSGQGGTDTQYF
CDR3nt: TGTGCCACCTCGGGACAGGGCGGGACAGATACGCAGTATTTT

d_gene: .
v_gene: TRBV9
j_gene: TRBJ1-1
abundance: .
CDR3aa: CASSPSTGPTEAFF
CDR3nt: TGTGCCAGCAGCCCTAGCACGGGTCCCACTGAAGCTTTCTTT

d_gene: TRBD2
v_gene: TRBV5-6
j_gene: TRBJ2-7
abundance: .
CDR3aa: CASSSYSGGAIYSYEQYF
CDR3nt: TGTGCCAGCAGCTCTTATAGCGGGGGGGCAATTTATTCCTACGAGCAGTACTTC

d_gene: TRBD1
v_gene: TRBV3-1/TRBV3-2
j_gene: TRBJ1-4
abundance: .
CDR3aa: CASSQRQGQDEKLFF
CDR3nt: TGTGCCAGCAGCCAGCGACAGGGACAGGATGAAAAACTGTTTTTT

d_gene: .
v_gene: TRBV24-1
j_gene: TRBJ2-1
abundance: .
CDR3aa: CATSDRAGTYNEQFF
CDR3nt: TGTGCCACCAGTGACAGAGCGGGCACCTACAATGAGCAGTTCTTC

d_gene: TRBD1
v_gene: TRBV24-1
j_gene: TRBJ2-5
abundance: .
CDR3aa: CATSDSTGALTQYF
CDR3nt: TGTGCCACCAGTGATTCTACAGGGGCTTTGACCCAGTACTTC

d_gene: .
v_gene: TRBV7-9
j_gene: TRBJ1-4
abundance: .
CDR3aa: CASSLGGANEKLFF
CDR3nt: TGTGCCAGCAGCCTAGGGGGGGCTAATGAAAAACTGTTTTTT

d_gene: .
v_gene: TRBV15
j_gene: TRBJ1-1
abundance: .
CDR3aa: CATSRGGVKQSTEAFF
CDR3nt: TGTGCCACCAGCAGAGGAGGGGTTAAGCAGAGCACTGAAGCTTTCTTT

d_gene: TRBD2
v_gene: TRBV12-3/TRBV12-4
j_gene: TRBJ2-1
abundance: .
CDR3aa: CASRLAGYNEQFF
CDR3nt: TGTGCCAGTCGACTAGCGGGGTACAATGAGCAGTTCTTC

d_gene: TRBD2
v_gene: TRBV11-3
j_gene: TRBJ2-1
abundance: .
CDR3aa: CASSFLAGGPNEQFF
CDR3nt: TGTGCCAGCAGCTTCCTAGCGGGGGGGCCTAATGAGCAGTTCTTC

d_gene: .
v_gene: TRBV6-2/TRBV6-3
j_gene: TRBJ2-3
abundance: .
CDR3aa: CASSYGQRGTQYF
CDR3nt: TGTGCCAGCAGTTACGGACAGAGGGGGACGCAGTATTTT

d_gene: .
v_gene: TRBV5-1
j_gene: TRBJ2-3
abundance: .
CDR3aa: CASSLVTASTDTQYF
CDR3nt: TGCGCCAGCAGCTTGGTTACAGCCAGCACAGATACGCAGTATTTT

d_gene: .
v_gene: TRBV27
j_gene: TRBJ1-5
abundance: .
CDR3aa: CASSLLRGNQPQHF
CDR3nt: TGTGCCAGCAGTTTATTAAGGGGCAATCAGCCCCAGCATTTT

d_gene: .
v_gene: TRBV28
j_gene: TRBJ2-6
abundance: .
CDR3aa: CASTSTGLGANVLTF
CDR3nt: TGTGCCAGCACTTCAACAGGGCTCGGGGCCAACGTCCTGACTTTC

d_gene: .
v_gene: TRBV9
j_gene: TRBJ1-2
abundance: few
CDR3aa: CASSVRKTGSYGYTF
CDR3nt: TGTGCCAGCAGCGTAAGGAAGACAGGATCCTATGGCTACACCTTC

d_gene: .
v_gene: TRBV19
j_gene: TRBJ1-5
abundance: .
CDR3aa: CASSTQTGINQPQHF
CDR3nt: TGTGCCAGTAGTACCCAGACAGGCATCAATCAGCCCCAGCATTTT

d_gene: TRBD2
v_gene: TRBV28
j_gene: TRBJ2-2
abundance: .
CDR3aa: CASGGENTGELFF
CDR3nt: TGTGCCAGCGGGGGGGAGAACACCGGGGAGCTGTTTTTT

d_gene: TRBD1
v_gene: TRBV7-8
j_gene: TRBJ1-5
abundance: .
CDR3aa: CASSMDRGQQPQHF
CDR3nt: TGTGCCAGCAGCATGGACAGGGGGCAACAGCCCCAGCATTTT

d_gene: .
v_gene: TRBV27
j_gene: TRBJ1-1
abundance: once
CDR3aa: CASSLSRRNTEAFF
CDR3nt: TGTGCCAGCAGTTTATCCCGGCGAAACACTGAAGCTTTCTTT

d_gene: TRBD1
v_gene: TRBV5-4
j_gene: TRBJ1-1
abundance: .
CDR3aa: CASSLGQGAMDRREAFF
CDR3nt: TGTGCCAGCAGCTTAGGACAGGGGGCAATGGATAGGCGTGAAGCTTTCTTT

d_gene: .
v_gene: TRBV12-3/TRBV12-4
j_gene: TRBJ1-2
abundance: .
CDR3aa: CASSLGGSYGYTF
CDR3nt: TGTGCCAGCAGTTTAGGGGGCAGCTATGGCTACACCTTC

d_gene: TRBD1
v_gene: TRBV7-9
j_gene: TRBJ2-5
abundance: .
CDR3aa: CASSSLGQGPSQETQYF
CDR3nt: TGTGCCAGCAGCTCTCTCGGACAGGGTCCCTCTCAAGAGACCCAGTACTTC

d_gene: .
v_gene: TRBV7-9
j_gene: TRBJ2-3
abundance: .
CDR3aa: CASSIGTDTQYF
CDR3nt: TGTGCCAGCAGCATAGGGACGGATACGCAGTATTTT

d_gene: TRBD2
v_gene: TRBV7-3
j_gene: TRBJ2-7
abundance: .
CDR3aa: CASSLVLAGVGEQYF
CDR3nt: TGTGCCAGCAGCTTAGTCCTAGCGGGAGTTGGCGAGCAGTACTTC

d_gene: TRBD2
v_gene: TRBV7-9
j_gene: TRBJ2-7
abundance: .
CDR3aa: CASSLSGGDEQYF
CDR3nt: TGTGCCAGCAGCCTAAGCGGGGGGGACGAGCAGTACTTC

d_gene: .
v_gene: TRBV6-6
j_gene: TRBJ2-1
abundance: .
CDR3aa: CASSYRASRFPNEQFF
CDR3nt: TGTGCCAGCAGTTACAGAGCGAGTCGGTTCCCCAATGAGCAGTTCTTC

d_gene: .
v_gene: TRBV24-1
j_gene: TRBJ2-1
abundance: .
CDR3aa: CATSDSRPKRLGEQFF
CDR3nt: TGTGCCACCAGTGATTCACGGCCGAAAAGGTTGGGTGAGCAGTTCTTC

d_gene: .
v_gene: TRBV28
j_gene: TRBJ2-3
abundance: .
CDR3aa: CASSPRRPRTDTQYF
CDR3nt: TGTGCCAGCAGTCCCAGAAGGCCACGCACAGATACGCAGTATTTT

d_gene: .
v_gene: TRBV7-9
j_gene: TRBJ2-3
abundance: .
CDR3aa: CASSLGGTDTQYF
CDR3nt: TGTGCCAGCAGCTTAGGGGGGACAGATACGCAGTATTTT